These T cell receptor beta chains were read from a single sample in a study of T-cell reconstitution after alpha-beta-depleted transplantation in children. Using its own MiXCR run on the PCR reads, TCRdb lists one record per CDR3 protein. The sample yields about 460,000 distinct CDR3 sequences, roughly 10% seen once. The sequences come from PBMCs, collected before TCRalphabeta/CD19-depleted stem cell transplant. These receptor sequences come from a child aged 2-9 years with inherited bone marrow failure, due to receive a stem cell transplant. Both conserved end residues are part of each CDR3. Each record gives: J gene, clone size, D gene, V gene, CDR3 DNA, CDR3 protein. The D gene is left open where the match is weak. Clone size is given for some rows only: seen once, a few or many times, or a class if the clone is expanded.

TRBJ2-3	many	TRBD2	TRBV7-9	TGTGCCAGCAGCTCACCCGTGGGGGGAGGGACAGATACGCAGTATTTT	CASSSPVGGGTDTQYF
TRBJ2-1	-	TRBD2	TRBV4-1	TGCGCCAGCAGCCAAGCCCTGCGGGAGAAATACAATGAGCAGTTCTTC	CASSQALREKYNEQFF
TRBJ1-2	few	-	TRBV12-3/TRBV12-4	TGTGCCAGCAGTTTTTCTGGCTACACCTTC	CASSFSGYTF
TRBJ1-1	many	-	TRBV24-1	TGTGCCACCAGTGATACAACCGGGACAACTGAAGCTTTCTTT	CATSDTTGTTEAFF
TRBJ2-5	many	-	TRBV4-3	TGCGCCAGCAGCCAAGGGGTCCCAATCCCCAGCGAGACCCAGTACTTC	CASSQGVPIPSETQYF
TRBJ1-4	many	TRBD1	TRBV24-1	TGTGCCACCAGTGATCCCAGGACAGGGGCTGAAAAACTGTTTTTT	CATSDPRTGAEKLFF
TRBJ2-7	many	TRBD2	TRBV20-1	TGCAGTGCTAGAGATGCGGGAGGGTACGAGCAGTACTTC	CSARDAGGYEQYF
TRBJ2-1	many	-	TRBV7-2	TGTGCCAGCAGTCGAACCGGGACTCAGAAAGGCGCCGGCAATGAGCAGTTCTTC	CASSRTGTQKGAGNEQFF
TRBJ2-7	once	-	TRBV13	TGTGCCATGGGCCCCGGGCTAGTTTACGAGCAGTACTTC	CAMGPGLVYEQYF
TRBJ2-2	many	TRBD2	TRBV25-1	TGTGCCAGCGGACTAGACACCGGGGAGCTGTTTTTT	CASGLDTGELFF
TRBJ1-1	few	-	TRBV3-1	TGTGCCAGCAGCCTCCGTCGGGGGGGGGGCACTGAAGCTTTCTTT	CASSLRRGGGTEAFF
TRBJ2-5	few	-	TRBV7-8	TGTGCCAGCAGCTTAAATAGGGGGGGGGGTAAAGAGACCCAGTACTTC	CASSLNRGGGKETQYF
TRBJ2-4	many	-	TRBV19	TGTGCCAGTAGGCTGGGGCAGAGGAAGTACTTC	CASRLGQRKYF
TRBJ2-7	many	-	TRBV7-2	TGTGCCAGCAGCTTAACATTTGGTGGCAGGGCCTACGAGCAGTACTTC	CASSLTFGGRAYEQYF
TRBJ2-1	once	TRBD2	TRBV11-1	TGTGCCAGCAGCACCGGGACTAGCGGGAGCGGTGAGCAGTTCTTC	CASSTGTSGSGEQFF
TRBJ2-7	many	-	TRBV27	TGTGCCAGCAGCCGAGGGGGTCTCGTCTACGAGCAGTACTTC	CASSRGGLVYEQYF
TRBJ2-7	many	-	TRBV20-1	TGCAGTGCTAGAATGGGGGGCCTAGCCTCCTACGAGCAGTACTTC	CSARMGGLASYEQYF
TRBJ2-6	many	TRBD1	TRBV5-1	TGCGCCAGCAGCAAACTGACAGGGGGATCGACTGGGGCCAACGTCCTGACTTTC	CASSKLTGGSTGANVLTF
TRBJ2-7	many	-	TRBV12-3/TRBV12-4	TGTGCCAGCAGTTCCCCCGACAGATTCTACGAGCAGTACTTC	CASSSPDRFYEQYF
TRBJ2-2	-	-	TRBV5-1	TGCGCCAGCAGCTTACCGATCGCGAACACCGGGGAGCTGTTTTTT	CASSLPIANTGELFF
TRBJ1-1	-	TRBD1	TRBV3-1	TGTGCCAGCGCCCGGACAGGGGGTTGGACTGAAGCTTTCTTT	CASARTGGWTEAFF
TRBJ1-1	many	TRBD1	TRBV6-1	TGTGCCAGCAGTAGTCGCGGACAGGGTGCTGAAGCTTTCTTT	CASSSRGQGAEAFF
TRBJ2-1	many	-	TRBV28	TGTGCCAGCAGTTTACCCCTTGGGGACGGGAGTAACAATGAGCAGTTCTTC	CASSLPLGDGSNNEQFF
TRBJ1-1	few	-	TRBV6-5	TGTGCCACCAAGAAAAGGACTGGCATGAACACTGAAGCTTTCTTT	CATKKRTGMNTEAFF